This T cell receptor (beta chain) was identified during a study of cytomegalovirus exposure and HLA in healthy donors. General study results and limits: In a later analysis, specific HLA alleles were associated with over 15,000 TCR beta sequences at a 0.05 false discovery rate. Trimming of TCR beta V- and J-genes showed a link, identified in a later analysis, to a missense DCLRE1C variant. The productive fraction for most TCR beta V segments was about 90% or about 30% in an earlier analysis.

PCR involved 60 Vbeta and 13 Jbeta primers. Generated by immunoSEQ multiplex PCR, the TCRdb table keeps only in-frame clones and is missing some. In the table there are roughly 180,000 clones, 60% to 80% of which are singletons. Comment on this clone: Its antigen is currently unknown.

The length of the CDR3 is 12 residues. Germline lookup yields CDR1 ENHRY and CDR2 SYGVKD. The junction had 5 bases not matched to a gene; V was cut back by 6 bases and J by 8 bases. V is TRBV10-3 and J is TRBJ1-2; TRBD1 matches at 8 bases. The sequence came from a man in his fifties in good health and CMV-seropositive. The material sequenced was PBMCs. CDR3 amino acids: CAIRGTGKGYTF. The CDR3 coding sequence is TGTGCCATCAGGGGGACAGGAAAGGGCTACACCTTC.